Listed below are T cell receptor beta chains from one sample, sequenced in a study of cytotoxic CD8 clonotypes in ibrutinib-treated CLL. The data were produced by immunoSEQ multiplex PCR, yet TCRdb's version contains in-frame clones alone and is incomplete. The profile covers about 140,000 clones, with about 84% appearing a single time and 7.5% to 8% taken by the ten largest. The sequencing used PBMCs, collected after 36 months of ibrutinib treatment. The receptors here all came from a human donor with chronic lymphocytic leukemia. Each CDR3 is given with its conserved first and last residue. A D gene is named only where the DNA matches it firmly. Only some rows state a clone size, as once, few, many or a class for expanded clones.

cdr3_nt cdr3_aa j_call d_call v_call clone_size
TGTGCCAGCAGTTACTCAGGACAGGGTCCCGAAAAACTGTTTTTT CASSYSGQGPEKLFF TRBJ1-4 TRBD1 TRBV6-5 .
TGTGCCAGCAGCCCCCGGGACAGGAGACTTGGCGAGCAGTACTTC CASSPRDRRLGEQYF TRBJ2-7 TRBD1 TRBV11-1 .
TGTGCCAGCAGCTCCAGGGGGCCCCCTCCTGGCTACACCTTC CASSSRGPPPGYTF TRBJ1-2 TRBD1 TRBV11-2 .
TGCGCCAGCAGTTTGACAGGGTCCTACGAGCAGTACTTC CASSLTGSYEQYF TRBJ2-7 TRBD1 TRBV10-1 .
TGTGCCAGCAGCCAAGGGGGAGGGCTGAACGAGCAGTACTTC CASSQGGGLNEQYF TRBJ2-7 TRBD2 TRBV4-2 .
TGTGCCAGCAGTTTATCTTTGGTTAATGAGCAGTTCTTC CASSLSLVNEQFF TRBJ2-1 . TRBV27 .
TGTGCCAGCAGCTTGTATGTTCGAACTAATGAAAAACTGTTTTTT CASSLYVRTNEKLFF TRBJ1-4 . TRBV5-5 once
TGTGCCAGCAACCCCAACACGATCTCTGGGGCCAACGTCCTGACTTTC CASNPNTISGANVLTF TRBJ2-6 . TRBV2 .
TGTGCCTGGAGTCCGGGACAGGGGCTCCATGAAGCTTTCTTT CAWSPGQGLHEAFF TRBJ1-1 TRBD1 TRBV30 .
TGTGCCAGCAGCTCATGGACAAAACCTAACTATGGCTACACCTTC CASSSWTKPNYGYTF TRBJ1-2 . TRBV11-2 .
TGTGCCAGCAGCCCTAGGGCAGGGACCCTTAGTTATGGCTACACCTTC CASSPRAGTLSYGYTF TRBJ1-2 . TRBV11-2 .
TGTGCCAGCAGGACTAGCGGGCTCTACAATGAGCAGTTCTTC CASRTSGLYNEQFF TRBJ2-1 TRBD2 TRBV6-5 .
TGTGCCAGCAGCCAGGTAGCGGGGGGAGAAGAGACCCAGTACTTC CASSQVAGGEETQYF TRBJ2-5 TRBD2 TRBV4-2 .
TGTGCCTGGAGTGGTTTCAGGGTTCTAAGGGACACTGAAGCTTTCTTT CAWSGFRVLRDTEAFF TRBJ1-1 . TRBV30 .
TGCGCCAGCAGCCAAGAGGACTTAAGCTCCTACAATGAGCAGTTCTTC CASSQEDLSSYNEQFF TRBJ2-1 . TRBV4-1 .
TGCGCCAGCAGCCAAGAGTATACGCAGTATTTT CASSQEYTQYF TRBJ2-3 . TRBV4-1 .
TGTGCCAGCTCACCACCGATGGGCGGGACGCAGTATTTT CASSPPMGGTQYF TRBJ2-3 . TRBV18 .
TGCGCCAGCAGCTTGGAGCCCAGGGTCGGGCATGAGCAGTTCTTC CASSLEPRVGHEQFF TRBJ2-1 . TRBV5-1 .
TGTGCCAGCAGTGGGACAGGGGGACTCAATCAGCCCCAGCATTTT CASSGTGGLNQPQHF TRBJ1-5 TRBD1 TRBV25-1 .
TGTGCCTGGAGTGTAGATCCCGCGGCGGGCGGGCAGTACTTC CAWSVDPAAGGQYF TRBJ2-7 . TRBV30 once
TGTGCCAGGGGGACAGGGGGCGCGGGTCCAGATACGCAGTATTTT CARGTGGAGPDTQYF TRBJ2-3 TRBD1 TRBV19 .
TGTGCCAGCAGCTTAAGTCTAGCGGGGGGGGACTACACAGATACGCAGTATTTT CASSLSLAGGDYTDTQYF TRBJ2-3 TRBD2 TRBV7-6 few
TGTGCCAGCAGTGACGGGGAATATAGCAATCAGCCCCAGCATTTT CASSDGEYSNQPQHF TRBJ1-5 . TRBV6-1 .
TGCGCCAGCATGCTACGGGAGACCCAGTACTTC CASMLRETQYF TRBJ2-5 . TRBV5-1 .
TGCGCCAGCAGCCAAGTGTACGCGTCGAACACCGGGGAGCTGTTTTTT CASSQVYASNTGELFF TRBJ2-2 . TRBV4-1 .
TGTGCCAGCAGTAACGCCGGGACAGAAACTGAAGCTTTCTTT CASSNAGTETEAFF TRBJ1-1 TRBD1 TRBV6-1 .
TGTGCCAGCAGTTATTCCAGTGGCAGCAATCAGCCCCAGCATTTT CASSYSSGSNQPQHF TRBJ1-5 . TRBV6-5 .
TGTGCCAGCAGCAGTGACAGTGAAAAACTGTTTTTT CASSSDSEKLFF TRBJ1-4 . TRBV7-9 few
TGTGCCAGCAGCAAAGGGAGCAGGGAGACGGGGGAGACCCAGTACTTC CASSKGSRETGETQYF TRBJ2-5 . TRBV21-1 .
TGTGCCAGCAGCTTCATGGACAGGAGCTCCTACAATGAGCAGTTCTTC CASSFMDRSSYNEQFF TRBJ2-1 TRBD1 TRBV5-4 .
TGTGCCAGTAGTGTCCACACCGGGAGCACAGATACGCAGTATTTT CASSVHTGSTDTQYF TRBJ2-3 . TRBV19 .
TGTGCCAGCAACAGACAGGGGCCCCCCAAGTTCTTC CASNRQGPPKFF TRBJ2-1 TRBD1 TRBV7-9 .
TGTGCCAGCACCCCGGGACAGGGTGGCTACACCTTC CASTPGQGGYTF TRBJ1-2 TRBD1 TRBV2 many
TGCGCCAGCAGTGAGTCGTTTCCAGGGGAGCTGTTTTTT CASSESFPGELFF TRBJ2-2 . TRBV10-1 few
TGTGCCAGCAGGGGGAGCAATGAGCAGTTCTTC CASRGSNEQFF TRBJ2-1 . TRBV5-4 few
TGTGCCAGCCTCAGGGGACAGAACACTGAAGCTTTCTTT CASLRGQNTEAFF TRBJ1-1 . TRBV5-6 .
TGTGCCAGCAGCAGGGCGTCTAGCGACCCAATGTTCCAAGAGACCCAGTACTTC CASSRASSDPMFQETQYF TRBJ2-5 . TRBV5-8 .
TGTGCCAGCAGCTTAGGCGGAAGGGGCACAGATACGCAGTATTTT CASSLGGRGTDTQYF TRBJ2-3 . TRBV7-2 .
TGTGCCAGCAGTCCGCTTGACAGGCTTCACTATGGCTACACCTTC CASSPLDRLHYGYTF TRBJ1-2 . TRBV27 .
TGCGCCAGCAGTGGGAACAATGAGCAGTTCTTC CASSGNNEQFF TRBJ2-1 . TRBV10-1 .
TGTGCCAGCAGCTTAGTGGGTCGGGAGGGCCGTAATGAGCAGTTCTTC CASSLVGREGRNEQFF TRBJ2-1 TRBD2 TRBV7-9 .
TGTGCCAGCAGCTCTAAGCGGGAGGGCACAGATACGCAGTATTTT CASSSKREGTDTQYF TRBJ2-3 TRBD2 TRBV7-9 .
TGCGCCAGCAGCTTGGTGGCACTAAGCTCCTACGAGCAGTACTTC CASSLVALSSYEQYF TRBJ2-7 . TRBV5-1 .
TGCGCCAGCAGCCAGGTTTTGTATGAGCAGTTCTTC CASSQVLYEQFF TRBJ2-1 . TRBV4-1 .
TGTGCCAGCAGCCCCCAGAGCGGGGCGACAGATACGCAGTATTTT CASSPQSGATDTQYF TRBJ2-3 TRBD2 TRBV7-2 .
TGTGCCAGTAGTATCGCCCGTAAATCACCCCTCCACTTT CASSIARKSPLHF TRBJ1-6 . TRBV19 .